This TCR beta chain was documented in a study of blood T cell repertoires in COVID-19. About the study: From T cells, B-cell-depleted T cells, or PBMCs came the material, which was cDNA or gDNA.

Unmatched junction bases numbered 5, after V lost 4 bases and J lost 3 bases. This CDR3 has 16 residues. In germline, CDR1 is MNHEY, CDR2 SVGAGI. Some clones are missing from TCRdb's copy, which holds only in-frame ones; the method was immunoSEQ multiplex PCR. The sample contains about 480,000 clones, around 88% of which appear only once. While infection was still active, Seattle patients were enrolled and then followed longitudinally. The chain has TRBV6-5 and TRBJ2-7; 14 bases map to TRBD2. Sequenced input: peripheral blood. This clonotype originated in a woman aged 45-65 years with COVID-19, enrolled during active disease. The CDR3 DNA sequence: TGTGCCAGCAGTTCCCCCGGACTAGCGGGGGGCTACGAGCAGTACTTC. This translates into CASSSPGLAGGYEQYF.